This T cell receptor (beta chain) was observed in a study of control samples from healthy donors and cancer patients. Germline values: CDR1 MDHEN, CDR2 SYDVKM. The CDR3 sequence is 15 residues long. Trimming removed 5 bases from V and 2 bases from J, with 12 bases in between. Data came from immunoSEQ multiplex PCR; TCRdb stores just in-frame clones and leaves some out. The sample includes tens of thousands of clones, 89% seen only once; the top ten take approximately 5.1%. Sample: PBMCs. This chain uses TRBV28 with TRBJ1-4; a weak D match, TRBD1 (6 bases). The sequence was collected from a man in his 60s with colorectal cancer. The CDR3: CASSPTGLTNEKLFF. The DNA of the CDR3 is TGTGCCAGCAGTCCTACAGGGCTCACTAATGAAAAACTGTTTTTT.